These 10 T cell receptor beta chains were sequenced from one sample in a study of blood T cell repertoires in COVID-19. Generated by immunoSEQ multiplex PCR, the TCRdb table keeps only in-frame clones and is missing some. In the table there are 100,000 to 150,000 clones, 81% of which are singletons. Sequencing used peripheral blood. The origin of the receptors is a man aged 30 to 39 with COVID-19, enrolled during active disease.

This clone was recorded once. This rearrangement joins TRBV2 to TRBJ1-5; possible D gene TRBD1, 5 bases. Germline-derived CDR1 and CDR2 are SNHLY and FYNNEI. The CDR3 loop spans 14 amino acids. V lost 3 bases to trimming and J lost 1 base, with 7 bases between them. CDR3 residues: CASSDRASNQPQHF. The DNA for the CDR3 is TGTGCCAGCAGTGACAGGGCAAGCAATCAGCCCCAGCATTTT.

The CDR3 protein is CASSQGGLSGNTIYF. The CDR3 DNA reads TGTGCCAGCAGCCAGGGCGGCCTCTCTGGAAACACCATATATTTT. The chain carries TRBV9 and TRBJ1-3; D perhaps matches TRBD1 (5 bases). Germline values: CDR1 SGDLS, CDR2 YYNGEE. Trimming pared 4 bases from V and 0 bases from J, leaving 11 bases between. The CDR3 totals 15 residues.

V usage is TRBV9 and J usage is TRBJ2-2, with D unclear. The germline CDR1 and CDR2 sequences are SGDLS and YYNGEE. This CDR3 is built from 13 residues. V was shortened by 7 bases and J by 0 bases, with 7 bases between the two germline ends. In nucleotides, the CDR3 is TGTGCCAGCGAGTTCGCGAACACCGGGGAGCTGTTTTTT. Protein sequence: CASEFANTGELFF.

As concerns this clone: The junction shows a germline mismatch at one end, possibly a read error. The CDR3 nucleotides read TGTGCCAGCAGCTTGGTATTACCGGAGTGGGTCTTC. Translating it yields CASSLVLPEWVF. The chain uses TRBV5-6 and TRBJ2-1; D is undetermined. The CDR3 spans 12 residues. Per the germline V gene, CDR1 is SGHDT and CDR2 is YYEEEE.

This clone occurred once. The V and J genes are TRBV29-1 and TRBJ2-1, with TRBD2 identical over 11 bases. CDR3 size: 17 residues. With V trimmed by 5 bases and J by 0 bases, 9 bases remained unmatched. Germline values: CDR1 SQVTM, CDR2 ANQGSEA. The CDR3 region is CSVKLAGVETSYNEQFF. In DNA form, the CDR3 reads TGCAGCGTTAAACTAGCGGGAGTGGAAACCTCCTACAATGAGCAGTTCTTC.

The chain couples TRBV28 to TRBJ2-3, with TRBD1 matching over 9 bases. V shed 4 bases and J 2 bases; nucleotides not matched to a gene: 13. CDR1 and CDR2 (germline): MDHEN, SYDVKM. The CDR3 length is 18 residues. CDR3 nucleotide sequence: TGTGCCAGCAGTTCCCCCCGACAGGGGGGGACACACACAGATACGCAGTATTTT. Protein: CASSSPRQGGTHTDTQYF.

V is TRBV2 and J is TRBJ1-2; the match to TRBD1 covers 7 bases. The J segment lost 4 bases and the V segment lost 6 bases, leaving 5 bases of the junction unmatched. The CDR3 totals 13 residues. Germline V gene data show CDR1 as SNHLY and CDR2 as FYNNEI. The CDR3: CASSRQGIYGYTF. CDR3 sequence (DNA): TGTGCCAGCAGCAGACAGGGCATCTATGGCTACACCTTC. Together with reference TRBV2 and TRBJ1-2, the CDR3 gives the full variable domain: EPEVTQTPSHQVTQMGQEVILRCVPISNHLYFYWYRQILGQKVEFLVSFYNNEISEKSEIFDDQFSVERPDGSNFTLKIRSTKLEDSAMYFCASSRQGIYGYTFGSGTRLTVV.

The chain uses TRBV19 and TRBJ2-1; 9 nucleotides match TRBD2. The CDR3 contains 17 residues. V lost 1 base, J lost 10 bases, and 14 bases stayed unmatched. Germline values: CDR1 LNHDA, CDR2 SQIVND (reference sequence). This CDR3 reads CASSIGRQAGGPREQFF. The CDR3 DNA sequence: TGTGCCAGTAGTATAGGGAGGCAGGCGGGAGGGCCTCGAGAGCAGTTCTTC.

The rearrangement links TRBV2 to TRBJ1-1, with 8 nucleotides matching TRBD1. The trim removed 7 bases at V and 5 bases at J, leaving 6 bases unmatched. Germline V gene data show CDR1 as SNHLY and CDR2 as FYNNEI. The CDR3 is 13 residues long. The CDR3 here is CASKRTGRTEAFF. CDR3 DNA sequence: TGTGCCAGCAAAAGGACAGGGCGGACTGAAGCTTTCTTT.

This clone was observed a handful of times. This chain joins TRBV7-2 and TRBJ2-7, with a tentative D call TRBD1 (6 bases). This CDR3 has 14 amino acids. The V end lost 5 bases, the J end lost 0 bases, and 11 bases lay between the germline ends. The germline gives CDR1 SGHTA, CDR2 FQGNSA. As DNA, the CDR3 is TGTGCCAGCAGCCGCGACAGGTTCTCCTACGAGCAGTACTTC. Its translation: CASSRDRFSYEQYF.